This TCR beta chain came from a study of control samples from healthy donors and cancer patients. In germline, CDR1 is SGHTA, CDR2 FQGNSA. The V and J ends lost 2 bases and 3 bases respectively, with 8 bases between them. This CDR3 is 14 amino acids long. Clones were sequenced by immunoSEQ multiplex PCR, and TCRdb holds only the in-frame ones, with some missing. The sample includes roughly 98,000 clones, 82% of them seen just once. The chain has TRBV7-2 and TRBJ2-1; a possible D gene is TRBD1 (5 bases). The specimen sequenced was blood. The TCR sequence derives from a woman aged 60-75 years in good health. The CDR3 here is CASSLFDSYNEQFF. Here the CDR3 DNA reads TGTGCCAGCAGCTTATTTGACAGCTACAATGAGCAGTTCTTC.